This T cell receptor (beta chain) originates from a study of blood T cell repertoires in COVID-19. Study-wide context: The study drew acute and convalescent COVID-19 samples from the United States, Italy and Spain.

V lost 6 bases, J lost 10 bases, and 17 bases stayed unmatched. The CDR3 runs 18 residues. Germline V gives CDR1 MNHNY, CDR2 SVGAGI (reference sequence). Generated by immunoSEQ multiplex PCR, the TCRdb table keeps only in-frame clones and is missing some. The sample holds about 160,000 clones, 82% seen once. This sequence joins TRBV6-6 and TRBJ2-2; 13 bases map to TRBD2. This TCR was recovered from a man aged 60 to 69 who had recovered from COVID-19. The specimen sequenced was PBMCs or T cells enriched from blood (not recorded which). The chain's CDR3 is CASSRTPFRTSGSVELFF. CDR3 in DNA: TGTGCCAGCAGCCGAACCCCTTTCCGGACTAGCGGGAGTGTGGAGCTGTTTTTT.